One sample yielded the 12 T cell receptor beta chains listed below, sequenced in a study of Ad26.COV2.S vaccination and SARS-CoV-2 variants. The assay was immunoSEQ multiplex PCR, and TCRdb's table has in-frame clones only and misses some. The sample includes about 350,000 clones, roughly 81% seen only once; the top ten take about 3.5%. Stated treatment: about 20 received Ad26.COV2.S at low or high dose, single or two shots; 5 received placebo; per-sample allocation not given. The samples were gathered on day 63 after the first injection of vaccine or placebo. The specimen comprised peripheral blood, sampled in a trial of Ad26.COV2.S vaccine versus placebo. The receptors derive from a person aged 18-65 years who received the Ad26.COV2.S COVID-19 vaccine or a placebo.

This chain joins TRBV18 and TRBJ1-2; the match to TRBD1 covers 8 bases. After removal of 6 bases from V and 6 bases from J, the junction contained 9 bases not matched to a gene. The CDR3 is made up of 14 amino acids. Looked up from germline, CDR1 is KGHSH and CDR2 is LQKENI. CDR3 coding DNA: TGTGCCAGCTCCCCCAGGGGGCGCTCAGATGGCTACACCTTC. Translated, it gives CASSPRGRSDGYTF.

The rearrangement links TRBV12-3 or TRBV12-4 to TRBJ2-3, with D unclear. This CDR3 spans 13 amino acids. V dropped 6 bases and J dropped 2 bases, with 9 bases sitting between them. CDR3: CASSLGITDTQYF. CDR3 in DNA: TGTGCCAGCAGCCTAGGGATCACAGATACGCAGTATTTT.

The chain combines TRBV30 with TRBJ2-5; no firm D call. CDR1 is GTSNPN and CDR2 is SVGIG in the germline V gene (reference sequence). Trimming left V 3 bases short and J 5 bases short, with 13 bases between. The CDR3 is made up of 13 amino acids. The CDR3 loop is CAWSGSLYETQYF. The CDR3 nucleotides read TGTGCCTGGAGCGGATCCCTATACGAGACCCAGTACTTC.

The chain has TRBV18 and TRBJ2-3, with D hard to call. The V gene's germline CDR1 is KGHSH and CDR2 LQKENI. CDR3 length: 14 residues. The V gene lost 4 bases and the J gene lost 4 bases, with 12 bases spanning the gap. In DNA, the CDR3 is TGTGCCAGCTCACTCCAAATGGATGCAGATACGCAGTATTTT. This codes for CASSLQMDADTQYF.

V and J are TRBV7-8 and TRBJ2-2; perhaps TRBD1 as D (6 bases). The V and J ends lost 7 bases and 1 base respectively, with 16 bases between them. The germline CDR1 and CDR2 sequences are SGHVS and FQNEAQ. The length of the CDR3 is 16 residues. The CDR3 sequence is CASIHKQGRNTGELFF. CDR3 nucleotides: TGTGCCAGCATCCATAAACAGGGCAGGAACACCGGGGAGCTGTTTTTT. The full variable domain, in which reference TRBV7-8 and TRBJ2-2 provide the parts outside the CDR3, is GAGVSQSPRYKVAKRGQDVALRCDPISGHVSLFWYQQALGQGPEFLTYFQNEAQLDKSGLPSDRFFAERPEGSVSTLKIQRTQQEDSAVYLCASIHKQGRNTGELFFGEGSRLTVL.

The chain couples TRBV5-1 to TRBJ2-7; a possible D gene is TRBD1 (6 bases). The CDR3 length is 16 residues. Germline-derived CDR1 and CDR2 are SGHRS and YFSETQ. V was shortened by 3 bases and J by 5 bases, with 21 bases between the two germline ends. This CDR3 is CASSWNPGTSNNEQYF. In DNA form, the CDR3 reads TGCGCCAGCAGCTGGAACCCAGGGACATCTAACAACGAGCAGTACTTC.

The V and J genes are TRBV19 and TRBJ1-4; D not certain. V shed 5 bases and J shed 9 bases, with 19 bases lying between them. The CDR3 covers 15 residues. The V gene's germline CDR1 is LNHDA and CDR2 SQIVND (reference sequence). This chain's CDR3 is CASSVRRLVEKKLFF. The CDR3 DNA is TGTGCCAGTAGTGTACGCCGTCTGGTGGAAAAAAAACTGTTTTTT.

A note on this clone: Other DNA sequences in this sample translate to the same CDR3. The CDR3 here is CASSLGQGNSPLHF. The CDR3 coding sequence is TGCGCCAGCAGCTTAGGACAGGGTAATTCACCCCTCCACTTT. The chain joins TRBV5-1 to TRBJ1-6; 8 bases are shared with TRBD1. Germline V gives CDR1 SGHRS, CDR2 YFSETQ. This CDR3 contains 14 residues. The J segment lost 6 bases and the V segment lost 2 bases, leaving 1 base of the junction unmatched.

This clone has a single count. The genes are TRBV28 and TRBJ2-1; D gene uncertain. Trimming took off 2 bases at V and 5 bases at J, with 13 bases between the two ends. CDR3 size: 15 residues. Germline CDR1 MDHEN, CDR2 SYDVKM. CDR3 amino acids: CASSLVSWPNNEQFF. CDR3 DNA: TGTGCCAGCAGTTTAGTCTCTTGGCCTAACAATGAGCAGTTCTTC.

This chain uses TRBV29-1 with TRBJ2-5; the D is unclear. This CDR3 is 12 amino acids long. Germline V gene lookup returns CDR1 SQVTM and CDR2 ANQGSEA. V was pared by 6 bases and J by 6 bases, with 14 bases between. CDR3 protein: CSVSSPPKTQYF. The CDR3 bases are TGCAGCGTATCTAGTCCACCGAAGACCCAGTACTTC. The full variable domain, its missing parts supplied by reference TRBV29-1 and TRBJ2-5, is SAVISQKPSRDICQRGTSLTIQCQVDSQVTMMFWYRQQPGQSLTLIATANQGSEATYESGFVIDKFPISRPNLTFSTLTVSNMSPEDSSIYLCSVSSPPKTQYFGPGTRLLVL.

The gene calls are TRBV7-8 and TRBJ2-7, with D possibly called TRBD1 or TRBD2 (5 bases each). The CDR3 extends over 13 amino acids. The germline gives CDR1 SGHVS, CDR2 FQNEAQ. V was clipped by 5 bases and J by 2 bases, with 10 bases between them. Here the CDR3 DNA reads TGTGCCAGCAGCCTCGAGGGGCCCTACGAGCAGTACTTC. Its protein product is CASSLEGPYEQYF.

The chain employs TRBV30 and TRBJ1-1; D gene uncertain. From germline, CDR1 is GTSNPN and CDR2 SVGIG (reference sequence). This CDR3 spans 11 amino acids. Trimming stripped 4 bases from V and 5 bases from J, with 8 bases between. DNA of the CDR3: TGTGCCTGGACGAGAGGGACTGAAGCTTTCTTT. Amino acid sequence: CAWTRGTEAFF.